This record covers a single TCR beta chain. The CDR3 regions of TCR beta were amplified from RNA transcripts. The TCR CDR3 was amplified in a first-round RT-PCR using the HTBI primer set. TCRdb re-analysed the multiplex PCR reads in MiXCR, keeping a single row per CDR3 protein. The sample has about 410,000 distinct CDR3 sequences, roughly 15% seen once. J gave up 9 bases and V 3 bases, and 10 bases lay outside the gene matches. CDR3 length: 14 amino acids. Germline V gene sequence: CDR1 DFQATT, CDR2 SNEGSKA (reference sequence). This record belongs to a study of T cells in Graves' hyperthyroidism and ophthalmopathy.

The specimen was blood. The clonotype comes from a man aged 18-30 years with Graves' ophthalmopathy. The J gene is TRBJ2-5, the V gene TRBV20-1, with 10 bases identical to TRBD2. The CDR3 here is CSARGGSGRVSQYF. The CDR3 DNA is TGCAGTGCTAGGGGCGGAAGCGGGAGGGTATCCCAGTACTTC.